There are a few counts of the clone carrying this TCR beta chain. Its specificity is not known. Diagnoses were made from clinical symptoms, serum measures (thyroxine and TRAb), thyroid ultrasound and orbital computed tomography. PBMCs were sourced from more than 7.5 ml fresh peripheral blood. CDR3 length: 15 residues. Germline V gene data show CDR1 as LNHDA and CDR2 as SQIVND (reference sequence). The V and J ends lost 4 bases and 3 bases, in that order; junction bases with no gene match: 5. RNA transcripts yielded amplified TCR beta CDR3 regions. TCR CDR3 underwent first-round RT-PCR with the HTBI primer set. From the multiplex PCR reads, TCRdb called clonotypes with MiXCR, one entry per CDR3 protein. The sample has 550,000 to 600,000 distinct CDR3 sequences, 16% seen once; the top ten hold about 20%. This specimen belongs to a study of T cells in Graves' hyperthyroidism and ophthalmopathy. The study, taken as a whole, reports: Blood also carried most thyroid clonotypes expanded above 0.001. A model built on 13 V-J features separated ophthalmopathy from stable hyperthyroidism.

Sequenced: blood. This rearrangement joins TRBV19 to TRBJ2-5, with 10 bases that match TRBD1. The receptor's source is a woman aged 18-29 years with Graves' hyperthyroidism. CDR3 region: CASSTGGQGEETQYF. CDR3 DNA: TGTGCCAGTAGTACCGGTGGACAGGGGGAAGAGACCCAGTACTTC.